The 5 T cell receptor beta chains below all came from one sample that was sequenced in a study of T cell repertoires in cytomegalovirus infection. No antigen has been assigned to these receptors. One entry per CDR3 protein results from TCRdb running MiXCR on the reads. The data contain over 95,000 distinct CDR3 sequences, 30% to 35% of them seen just once; the ten biggest clones take up roughly 40%. Sequencing used CD8+ T cells from cultured PBMCs, obtained from culture after CMV antigen stimulation. These TCRs come from a human donor in good health (CMV status not recorded). Some clones in this sample may be carry-over from other donors' samples.

The chain joins TRBV3-1 to TRBJ2-3; D is perhaps TRBD1 (5 bases). V was cut by 2 bases and J by 3 bases, with 18 bases left in between. Per germline, CDR1 LGHDT and CDR2 YNNKEL (reference sequence). CDR3 length equals 17 residues. The DNA of the CDR3 is TGTGCCAGCAGCCAATTATGGGGTGGAAAGGGGACAGATACGCAGTATTTT. Residues: CASSQLWGGKGTDTQYF.

This clonotype was observed at least ten times. This chain joins TRBV7-2 and TRBJ1-2; D uncertain. V dropped 1 base and J dropped 2 bases, with 11 bases sitting between them. Germline lookup yields CDR1 SGHTA and CDR2 FQGNSA. This CDR3 spans 15 amino acids. CDR3 protein: CASSLDNALNYGYTF. The CDR3 DNA reads TGTGCCAGCAGCTTAGATAACGCCTTAAACTATGGCTACACCTTC. Filled out from reference TRBV7-2 and TRBJ1-2, the complete variable domain reads GAGVSQSPSNKVTEKGKDVELRCDPISGHTALYWYRQSLGQGLEFLIYFQGNSAPDKSGLPSDRFSAERTGGSVSTLTIQRTQQEDSAVYLCASSLDNALNYGYTFGSGTRLTVV.

The chain couples TRBV6-5 to TRBJ1-1; 9 bases agree with TRBD1. The CDR3 length is 15 residues. Germline assignment: CDR1 MNHEY and CDR2 SVGAGI. The V gene end was trimmed by 0 bases and the J gene end by 3 bases; junction bases not matched to a gene: 2. The DNA of the CDR3 is TGTGCCAGCAGTTACTCGACAGGGGGGTACACTGAAGCTTTCTTT. Translation: CASSYSTGGYTEAFF.

This clonotype showed up just once. V gene TRBV20-1 combines with J gene TRBJ1-6; possibly TRBD1 for D (5 bases). Trimming pared 3 bases from V and 10 bases from J, leaving 22 bases between. Germline V gene lookup returns CDR1 DFQATT and CDR2 SNEGSKA (reference sequence). The CDR3 runs to 16 residues. The CDR3 protein is CSARETSRVMKSPLHF. DNA for the CDR3: TGCAGTGCTAGGGAGACTTCCAGGGTGATGAAATCACCCCTCCACTTT.

The chain couples TRBV7-6 to TRBJ2-2; 12 nucleotides align to TRBD2. Germline V lookup: CDR1 SGHVS, CDR2 FNYEAQ. With 3 bases clipped from V and 3 bases from J, the junction kept 5 bases outside the gene matches. There are 17 residues in the CDR3. The CDR3 nucleotides are TGTGCCAGCAGCTTTAGACTAGCGGGGGCTTACACCGGGGAGCTGTTTTTT. Protein: CASSFRLAGAYTGELFF.